Below are 27 T cell receptor beta chains sequenced from a single sample in a study of siplizumab effects on memory and regulatory T cells. Clones were sequenced by immunoSEQ multiplex PCR, and TCRdb holds only the in-frame ones, with some missing. In the table there are roughly 69,000 clones, approximately 87% of which are singletons. The sequencing input was memory CD4+ T cells sorted from blood. The receptor set was obtained from a human donor in good health.

The genes are TRBV19 and TRBJ1-2; D is unclear. The CDR3 consists of 13 residues. The germline V gene has CDR1 LNHDA and CDR2 SQIVND (reference sequence). V was trimmed by 3 bases and J by 3 bases, leaving 8 bases between them. CDR3 sequence reads: CASSIAGDYGYTF. The CDR3 DNA sequence: TGTGCCAGTAGTATCGCTGGGGACTATGGCTACACCTTC.

This clone showed up just a few times. The gene calls are TRBV7-6 and TRBJ2-1; 10 nucleotides line up with TRBD2. Trimming at V came to 2 bases and at J to 4 bases, leaving 2 bases not matched to a gene. CDR3 length: 15 residues. Germline V lookup: CDR1 SGHVS, CDR2 FNYEAQ. Written as DNA, the CDR3 is TGTGCCAGCAGCTTACGGACTAGCGGATACAATGAGCAGTTCTTC. This translates into CASSLRTSGYNEQFF.

The rearrangement uses TRBV19 and TRBJ2-5; D might be TRBD1 (6 bases). Looked up from germline, CDR1 is LNHDA and CDR2 is SQIVND (reference sequence). The CDR3 consists of 15 residues. V was pared by 3 bases and J by 4 bases, with 15 bases between. CDR3 amino acids: CASSILQGLPETQYF. The DNA of the CDR3 is TGTGCCAGTAGTATTCTACAGGGCTTGCCAGAGACCCAGTACTTC.

The chain has TRBV7-9 and TRBJ2-1; D not resolved. This CDR3 contains 14 residues. Deletions cut 0 bases from V and 4 bases from J, with 7 bases between. Germline V lookup: CDR1 SEHNR, CDR2 FQNEAQ (reference sequence). CDR3 sequence: CASSLASGYNEQFF. The CDR3 DNA is TGTGCCAGCAGCTTAGCCTCTGGGTACAATGAGCAGTTCTTC.

The rearrangement joins TRBV2 to TRBJ1-6, with D possibly matching TRBD1 (6 bases). CDR3 length equals 13 residues. Germline CDR1 and CDR2: SNHLY and FYNNEI. V lost 7 bases and J lost 4, with 8 bases in between. The CDR3 loop is CASTRGYNSPLHF. CDR3 DNA: TGTGCCAGCACGAGGGGGTATAATTCACCCCTCCACTTT.

The J gene is TRBJ1-1, the V gene TRBV9; no clear D. V was shortened by 8 bases and J by 4 bases, with 15 bases between the two germline ends. The germline V gene encodes CDR1 SGDLS and CDR2 YYNGEE. This CDR3 spans 13 amino acids. The CDR3 here is CASSRALSTEAFF. In nucleotides, the CDR3 is TGTGCCAGTTCACGGGCCTTGAGCACTGAAGCTTTCTTT.

This rearrangement joins TRBV7-9 to TRBJ1-4, with D perhaps TRBD1 (6 bases). This CDR3 comprises 16 residues. From germline, CDR1 is SEHNR and CDR2 FQNEAQ (reference sequence). The germline V and J ends were trimmed by 5 bases and 4 bases, with 17 bases remaining between them. Written as DNA, the CDR3 is TGTGCCAGCAGCCCTACATGGGGGGCGAGTAATGAAAAACTGTTTTTT. This sequence encodes CASSPTWGASNEKLFF.

V usage is TRBV2 and J usage is TRBJ2-5; no clear D. The ends were cut back, 7 bases at V and 5 bases at J, with 11 bases in the middle. Germline V CDR1 and CDR2: SNHLY, FYNNEI. CDR3 size: 12 residues. The CDR3: CASTGSGETQYF. For the CDR3, the DNA is TGTGCCAGCACTGGGTCTGGGGAGACCCAGTACTTC. Drawing the rest from reference TRBV2 and TRBJ2-5, the complete variable domain is EPEVTQTPSHQVTQMGQEVILRCVPISNHLYFYWYRQILGQKVEFLVSFYNNEISEKSEIFDDQFSVERPDGSNFTLKIRSTKLEDSAMYFCASTGSGETQYFGPGTRLLVL.

The chain links TRBV5-1 to TRBJ2-1, with a weak D call TRBD2 (5 bases). The V gene lost 2 bases and the J gene lost 4 bases, with 10 bases spanning the gap. Germline V gene sequence: CDR1 SGHRS, CDR2 YFSETQ. The CDR3 runs to 14 residues. The CDR3 protein is CASSLAETYNEQFF. CDR3 in DNA: TGCGCCAGCAGCTTAGCGGAAACTTACAATGAGCAGTTCTTC.

This clone was seen at least ten times. V is TRBV6-5 and J is TRBJ2-7, with a possible D match to TRBD1 (5 bases). Germline V gives CDR1 MNHEY, CDR2 SVGAGI. The CDR3 length is 14 residues. Trimming cost V 5 bases and J 2 bases, with 13 bases left between them. CDR3 sequence reads: CASSISDTTYEQYF. The CDR3 DNA sequence: TGTGCCAGCAGTATATCGGACACGACCTACGAGCAGTACTTC.

This chain links TRBV5-4 with TRBJ2-1, with D maybe TRBD1 (6 bases). The V gene lost 2 bases and the J gene lost 1 base, with 7 bases spanning the gap. Germline CDR1 SGHNT, CDR2 YYREEE (reference sequence). The CDR3 length is 14 residues. This chain's CDR3 is CASSLGQSYNEQFF. In DNA form, the CDR3 reads TGTGCCAGCAGCTTAGGACAGTCCTACAATGAGCAGTTCTTC. The whole variable domain, filled in from reference TRBV5-4 and TRBJ2-1, reads ETGVTQSPTHLIKTRGQQVTLRCSSQSGHNTVSWYQQALGQGPQFIFQYYREEENGRGNFPPRFSGLQFPNYSSELNVNALELDDSALYLCASSLGQSYNEQFFGPGTRLTVL.

The chain is built from TRBV15 and TRBJ1-4; D not certain. Trimming shortened V by 0 bases and J by 2 bases, and 13 bases separated the two germline ends. Germline lookup yields CDR1 LNHNV and CDR2 YYDKDF (reference sequence). The CDR3 runs to 17 residues. The CDR3 DNA reads TGTGCCACCAGCAGAGATTTGGGTGCCGGGACTAATGAAAAACTGTTTTTT. Amino acid sequence: CATSRDLGAGTNEKLFF.

This chain joins TRBV4-1 and TRBJ2-3, with D uncertain. The CDR3 sequence is 13 residues long. V dropped 3 bases and J dropped 1 base, with 5 bases sitting between them. The V gene's germline CDR1 is MGHRA and CDR2 YSYEKL. The CDR3 DNA sequence: TGCGCCAGCAGCCAGTCCCGCACAGATACGCAGTATTTT. Its protein product is CASSQSRTDTQYF.

The chain has TRBV15 and TRBJ1-2; 7 bases align to TRBD1. CDR3 length: 17 residues. Trimming cost V 0 bases and J 8 bases; bases outside gene matches: 15. CDR1 and CDR2 from the germline V gene are LNHNV and YYDKDF (reference sequence). The CDR3 loop reads CATSRETGFLGEGGYTF. The DNA of the CDR3 is TGTGCCACCAGCAGAGAGACAGGGTTTCTGGGGGAAGGCGGCTACACCTTC.

The rearrangement joins TRBV4-1 to TRBJ1-5; TRBD1 matches 8 bases. Germline CDR1 reads MGHRA; CDR2 reads YSYEKL. The V gene end was trimmed by 2 bases and the J gene end by 4 bases; junction bases not matched to a gene: 4. This CDR3 comprises 15 residues. The CDR3, as DNA: TGCGCCAGCAGCCAACAGGGGGCTGGGAATCAGCCCCAGCATTTT. It is translated as CASSQQGAGNQPQHF.

The genes are TRBV6-6 and TRBJ1-1; 7 positions match TRBD1. The germline gives CDR1 MNHNY, CDR2 SVGAGI (reference sequence). The CDR3 loop spans 12 amino acids. After removal of 4 bases from V and 8 bases from J, the junction contained 4 bases not matched to a gene. CDR3: CASSSTGSEAFF. The CDR3 nucleotides read TGTGCCAGCAGTTCGACAGGGTCCGAAGCTTTCTTT.

J is TRBJ2-1 and V is TRBV19; no clear D. The CDR3 has 16 amino acids. CDR1 and CDR2 (germline): LNHDA, SQIVND (reference sequence). Trimming left V 0 bases short and J 0 bases short, with 9 bases between. The CDR3 loop is CASSIDRSGSYNEQFF. The CDR3 nucleotides read TGTGCCAGTAGTATAGATCGCTCTGGCTCCTACAATGAGCAGTTCTTC.

This chain links TRBV7-9 with TRBJ1-5, with D unclear. CDR1 and CDR2 (germline): SEHNR, FQNEAQ (reference sequence). The CDR3 sequence is 14 residues long. V was pared by 5 bases and J by 3 bases, with 11 bases between. CDR3 residues: CASSVWAVNQPQHF. DNA for the CDR3: TGTGCCAGCAGCGTGTGGGCAGTCAATCAGCCCCAGCATTTT.

The rearrangement uses TRBV7-8 and TRBJ1-1, with 8 bases fitting TRBD1. The germline gives CDR1 SGHVS, CDR2 FQNEAQ. The ends lost 5 bases at V and 1 base at J; junction bases unmatched: 3. The CDR3 spans 14 residues. The CDR3 coding sequence is TGTGCCAGCAGCGAACAGGGGGGGAACACTGAAGCTTTCTTT. Translated, it gives CASSEQGGNTEAFF.

V gene TRBV2 combines with J gene TRBJ1-5; no clear D gene. V dropped 3 bases and J dropped 0 bases, with 9 bases sitting between them. The CDR3 runs 15 residues. Per the germline V gene, CDR1 is SNHLY and CDR2 is FYNNEI. CDR3 amino acids: CASSDSGYSNQPQHF. CDR3 coding DNA: TGTGCCAGCAGTGATTCGGGATATAGCAATCAGCCCCAGCATTTT.

In the case of this clone: This specimen includes other DNA sequences encoding the same CDR3. The rearrangement links TRBV29-1 to TRBJ1-5, with D possibly being TRBD1 (5 bases). In germline, CDR1 is SQVTM, CDR2 ANQGSEA. V lost 6 bases and J 1 base, leaving 7 bases between the germline ends. This CDR3 has 12 residues. CDR3 region: CSVRDSNQPQHF. The CDR3 nucleotides read TGCAGCGTGAGGGACAGCAATCAGCCCCAGCATTTT.

J is TRBJ1-6 and V is TRBV18; unclear D gene. The ends were cut back, 6 bases at V and 4 bases at J, with 10 bases in the middle. This CDR3 has 14 residues. CDR1 is KGHSH and CDR2 is LQKENI in the germline V gene. The CDR3 spells CASSLGQYNSPLHF. DNA of the CDR3: TGTGCCAGCTCCCTCGGGCAGTATAATTCACCCCTCCACTTT.

The rearrangement links TRBV7-3 to TRBJ2-3; 15 bases agree with TRBD2. CDR1 and CDR2 from the germline V gene are SGHTA and FQGTGA. The J segment lost 1 base and the V segment lost 5 bases, leaving 19 bases of the junction unmatched. The CDR3 runs to 22 residues. In nucleotides, the CDR3 is TGTGCCAGCAGCCCTAAAATGCCGGGGACTAGCGGGAGGAGGGAGGGCACAGATACGCAGTATTTT. It yields the protein CASSPKMPGTSGRREGTDTQYF.

Only a few counts were recorded for this clone. The V and J genes are TRBV30 and TRBJ1-1, with unresolved D. CDR3 size: 14 residues. In germline, CDR1 is GTSNPN, CDR2 SVGIG (reference sequence). With 2 bases removed from V and 4 bases from J, the gap between germline ends came to 14 bases. The DNA for the CDR3 is TGTGCCTGGAGTTCCCTCTCCCCGGGCACTGAAGCTTTCTTT. Translated: CAWSSLSPGTEAFF.

The sample holds one count of this clone. The rearrangement links TRBV5-4 to TRBJ1-3, with D possibly TRBD1 on 5 matching bases. Trimming took off 2 bases at V and 5 bases at J, with 11 bases between the two ends. In germline, CDR1 is SGHNT, CDR2 YYREEE (reference sequence). The CDR3 length is 14 residues. DNA of the CDR3: TGTGCCAGCAGCTTTTGGGACCGAAGAAACACCATATATTTT. Protein product: CASSFWDRRNTIYF.

Only one count was recorded for this clone. The chain recombines TRBV7-6 with TRBJ2-3; no reliable D call. In germline, CDR1 is SGHVS, CDR2 FNYEAQ. V was pared by 5 bases and J by 2 bases, with 11 bases between. This CDR3 spans 14 amino acids. CDR3 bases: TGTGCCAGCAGCCTTACTACTGTCACAGATACGCAGTATTTT. Protein sequence: CASSLTTVTDTQYF. The whole variable domain, remainder taken from reference TRBV7-6 and TRBJ2-3, is GAGVSQSPRYKVTKRGQDVALRCDPISGHVSLYWYRQALGQGPEFLTYFNYEAQQDKSGLPNDRFSAERPEGSISTLTIQRTEQRDSAMYRCASSLTTVTDTQYFGPGTRLTVL.

V usage is TRBV2 and J usage is TRBJ1-5; D might be TRBD1 (6 bases). Germline V gene lookup returns CDR1 SNHLY and CDR2 FYNNEI. V lost 9 bases and J 5 bases, leaving 14 bases between the germline ends. CDR3 length equals 13 residues. The chain's CDR3 is CASSRTVDQPQHF. For the CDR3, the DNA is TGTGCCAGTAGTAGGACAGTGGATCAGCCCCAGCATTTT.